What follows are 17 T cell receptor beta chains derived from one specimen sequenced in a study of cytomegalovirus exposure and HLA in healthy donors. This table comes from immunoSEQ multiplex PCR, and its TCRdb copy is limited to in-frame clones, with some not included. The sample lists approximately 120,000 clones; roughly 89% were seen once. The specimen was PBMCs. All receptors come from a woman in her late teens or twenties in good health and CMV-seronegative.

The V call is TRBV6-5, the J call TRBJ2-7; 11 positions match TRBD2. V shed 2 bases, J shed 4 bases, and the junction held 4 bases outside the gene matches. The CDR3 loop spans 15 amino acids. Germline assignment: CDR1 MNHEY and CDR2 SVGAGI. CDR3 amino acids: CASSYQVAGGYEQYF. CDR3 coding DNA: TGTGCCAGCAGTTACCAGGTAGCGGGAGGGTACGAGCAGTACTTC.

This clone was seen just once. The genes are TRBV7-9 and TRBJ2-3; D uncertain. Germline CDR1 and CDR2: SEHNR and FQNEAQ (reference sequence). The length of the CDR3 is 12 residues. V was shortened by 2 bases and J by 5 bases, with 5 bases between the two germline ends. This CDR3 reads CASSLTGDTQYF. The CDR3 bases are TGTGCCAGCAGCTTAACCGGAGATACGCAGTATTTT. Together with reference TRBV7-9 and TRBJ2-3, the CDR3 gives the full variable domain: DTGVSQNPRHKITKRGQNVTFRCDPISEHNRLYWYRQTLGQGPEFLTYFQNEAQLEKSRLLSDRFSAERPKGSFSTLEIQRTEQGDSAMYLCASSLTGDTQYFGPGTRLTVL.

The chain carries TRBV7-2 and TRBJ2-7; 8 nucleotides line up with TRBD1. The CDR3 contains 13 residues. Germline CDR1 and CDR2: SGHTA and FQGNSA. V lost 4 bases, J lost 3 bases, and 2 bases stayed unmatched. The DNA of the CDR3 is TGTGCCAGCAGCTCTGACAGGGGCTACGAGCAGTACTTC. Translating gives CASSSDRGYEQYF.

This clone was observed a single time. The chain employs TRBV19 and TRBJ1-1, with TRBD1 matching 7 bases. The length of the CDR3 is 13 residues. Germline V gene sequence: CDR1 LNHDA, CDR2 SQIVND (reference sequence). Germline trimming cut 7 bases from V and 5 bases from J; bases unmatched to any gene: 7. The CDR3 DNA reads TGTGCCAGTAAGGGGGCTCCGGGAACTGAAGCTTTCTTT. Encoded protein: CASKGAPGTEAFF.

The chain couples TRBV6-5 to TRBJ1-1; 7 bases fit TRBD1. Germline loops: CDR1 MNHEY, CDR2 SVGAGI. This CDR3 region has 12 residues. V lost 6 bases to trimming and J lost 5 bases; unmatched junction nucleotides: 3. This chain's CDR3 is CASRQGKTEAFF. CDR3 DNA sequence: TGTGCCAGCAGACAGGGGAAAACTGAAGCTTTCTTT.

The chain joins TRBV5-4 to TRBJ2-5, with 9 bases lining up with TRBD2. Losses at the gene ends were 4 bases for V and 1 base for J; bases not matched to a gene: 5. Germline V CDR1 and CDR2: SGHNT, YYREEE (reference sequence). This CDR3 has 15 amino acids. CDR3 nucleotides: TGTGCCAGCAGCCTCAGCGGGGGGTTCCAAGAGACCCAGTACTTC. This translates into CASSLSGGFQETQYF.

DNA for the CDR3: TGTGCCAGCTCACAAAGCGGGGCTCCGCTCTATGAGCAGTTCTTC. Its translation is CASSQSGAPLYEQFF. The chain has TRBV18 and TRBJ2-1, with TRBD2 identical over 7 bases. The germline V gene has CDR1 KGHSH and CDR2 LQKENI. V lost 4 bases to trimming and J lost 8 bases; unmatched junction nucleotides: 11. The CDR3 is made up of 15 amino acids.

Turning to this clone: This sequence may be a read error, since a much larger clone differs from it by one base. No conserved phenylalanine or tryptophan is present at the end of the CDR3, so a read error is the likely explanation. The DNA is left out, because the CDR3 cannot be placed on it with certainty; the CDR3 is given as TCRdb lists it. This same CDR3 is encoded by further DNA sequences in the sample. The chain couples TRBV5-4 to TRBJ2-7; the table's TRBD1 call for D was not verified on the DNA. Ends included, the CDR3 has 10 residues. Germline V lookup: CDR1 SGHNT, CDR2 YYREEE (reference sequence). The CDR3 region is CASSFPGQGG.

The chain couples TRBV5-1 to TRBJ2-5; D is possibly TRBD2 (6 bases). Germline V gene data show CDR1 as SGHRS and CDR2 as YFSETQ. Deletions cut 6 bases from V and 5 bases from J, with 17 bases between. This CDR3 is built from 14 residues. In nucleotides, the CDR3 is TGCGCCAGCAACTATCAGACTAGTAGCGAGACCCAGTACTTC. Its protein is CASNYQTSSETQYF. The variable domain in full, completed from reference TRBV5-1 and TRBJ2-5, reads KAGVTQTPRYLIKTRGQQVTLSCSPISGHRSVSWYQQTPGQGLQFLFEYFSETQRNKGNFPGRFSGRQFSNSRSEMNVSTLELGDSALYLCASNYQTSSETQYFGPGTRLLVL.

The chain combines TRBV19 with TRBJ1-2; D remains ambiguous. The CDR3 consists of 12 residues. V was clipped by 2 bases and J by 6 bases, with 7 bases between them. Germline CDR1 reads LNHDA; CDR2 reads SQIVND (reference sequence). This CDR3 reads CASSINRDGYTF. The CDR3 bases are TGTGCCAGTAGTATAAATCGGGATGGCTACACCTTC.

This chain connects TRBV19 to TRBJ1-1; 8 bases are shared with TRBD1. J was trimmed by 7 bases and V by 4 bases; bases with no gene match: 17. The CDR3 is 17 residues long. CDR1 and CDR2 from the germline V gene are LNHDA and SQIVND (reference sequence). The CDR3: CASSKNTGGNLLLEAFF. The CDR3 DNA sequence: TGTGCCAGTAGTAAGAATACAGGGGGAAATCTACTCCTTGAAGCTTTCTTT.

This sequence joins TRBV10-2 and TRBJ2-2; 16 positions agree with TRBD2. The CDR3 has 20 amino acids. V lost 6 bases to trimming and J lost 2 bases; unmatched junction nucleotides: 12. Germline CDR1 reads WSHSY; CDR2 reads SAAADI. The CDR3 loop is CASRHGAGTSGGANTGELFF. Written as DNA, the CDR3 is TGCGCCAGCAGACATGGAGCCGGGACTAGCGGGGGGGCCAACACCGGGGAGCTGTTTTTT.

The CDR3 sequence is CASSIRLGQGGIQPQHF. For the CDR3, the DNA is TGTGCCAGTAGTATTAGACTCGGACAGGGGGGGATACAGCCCCAGCATTTT. This chain joins TRBV19 and TRBJ1-5; 10 nucleotides agree with TRBD1. From germline, CDR1 is LNHDA and CDR2 SQIVND (reference sequence). CDR3 size: 17 residues. The V and J ends lost 3 bases and 7 bases, in that order; junction bases with no gene match: 12.

The rearrangement joins TRBV28 to TRBJ1-3; D remains ambiguous. The CDR3 runs to 16 residues. Germline V gene lookup returns CDR1 MDHEN and CDR2 SYDVKM. Trimming shortened V by 5 bases and J by 9 bases, and 23 bases separated the two germline ends. CDR3 nucleotides: TGTGCCAGCAGTCCCGCTGAAGGCAGGCCCATTGGCACCATATATTTT. As protein: CASSPAEGRPIGTIYF.

J is TRBJ2-7 and V is TRBV18, with a tentative D call TRBD2 (6 bases). Looked up from germline, CDR1 is KGHSH and CDR2 is LQKENI. The CDR3 runs to 14 residues. V was clipped by 3 bases and J by 0 bases, with 9 bases between them. CDR3 in DNA: TGTGCCAGCTCACCCCTGACTAGCTCCTACGAGCAGTACTTC. Translated, it gives CASSPLTSSYEQYF.

The rearrangement uses TRBV13 and TRBJ2-3; 11 bases map to TRBD1. The CDR3 has 16 residues. Germline V CDR1 and CDR2: PRHDT, FYEKMQ (reference sequence). The junction had 7 bases not matched to a gene; V was cut back by 2 bases and J by 6 bases. The CDR3 reads CASSLRTGGNGDTQYF. CDR3 bases: TGTGCCAGCAGCTTACGGACAGGGGGCAATGGGGATACGCAGTATTTT.

This chain joins TRBV6-1 and TRBJ2-2; TRBD1 matches at 8 bases. The V gene end was trimmed by 4 bases and the J gene end by 4 bases; junction bases not matched to a gene: 5. CDR1 is MNHNS, CDR2 SASEGT, per germline. The CDR3 covers 15 residues. The CDR3 region has the DNA TGTGCCAGCAGTGCTGGGACAGGCCCCACCGGGGAGCTGTTTTTT. As protein: CASSAGTGPTGELFF.